This T cell receptor (beta chain) was sequenced for a study of sequential checkpoint blockade in melanoma. This CDR3 has 14 residues. With V trimmed by 6 bases and J by 4 bases, 6 bases remained unmatched. Germline V CDR1 and CDR2: MNHNS, SASEGT. The assay was immunoSEQ multiplex PCR, and TCRdb's table has in-frame clones only and misses some. The table has around 40,000 clones, about nine tenths seen once. Documented treatment: randomized to nivolumab then ipilimumab (arm A) or the reverse (arm B). None of the patients previously received DNA-damaging chemotherapy. From thawed PBMCs, live CD3+CD8+ cells negative for CD19 and CD56 were sorted.

The chain combines TRBV6-1 with TRBJ2-1; the match to TRBD1 covers 7 bases. The starting material was CD8+ T cells sorted from blood (inferred from file names), obtained from a patient given nivolumab and ipilimumab in sequence. This clonotype originated in a human donor with melanoma. The CDR3 nucleotides are TGTGCCAGCAGGCCGGGACAGACTTACAATGAGCAGTTCTTC. Amino acid sequence: CASRPGQTYNEQFF.